This TCR beta chain was captured in a study of regulatory T cells in long-lasting Graves disease. Germline V gives CDR1 SQVTM, CDR2 ANQGSEA. The CDR3 spans 13 residues. The junction had 6 bases not matched to a gene; V was cut back by 4 bases and J by 7 bases. The time point here: newly diagnosed GD, antithyroid drugs for less than 3 months. PBMC-derived RNA was used for the TCR library. TCR beta libraries were built with iRepertoire HTBI primers and Arm-PCR of CDR3 regions. Via MiXCR, TCRdb re-called the multiplex PCR reads, giving one row per CDR3 protein. The sample yields 400,000 to 500,000 distinct CDR3 sequences, 14% seen once. In its sample, this clonotype was seen many times. The sample was also reused in another study, on T cells in Graves' hyperthyroidism and ophthalmopathy. As that report states: Every diagnosis used clinical symptoms, serum thyroxine and TRAb, thyroid ultrasound and orbital computed tomography.

This specimen was peripheral blood mononuclear cells (PBMCs), taken at new diagnosis, from a patient treated with antithyroid drugs. The source is a woman in her fifties or sixties with Graves disease. The J gene is TRBJ2-2, the V gene TRBV29-1; 7 bases are a match to TRBD2. The CDR3 loop is CSVGLAESGELFF. The CDR3 DNA reads TGCAGCGTTGGTCTAGCGGAAAGCGGGGAGCTGTTTTTT.